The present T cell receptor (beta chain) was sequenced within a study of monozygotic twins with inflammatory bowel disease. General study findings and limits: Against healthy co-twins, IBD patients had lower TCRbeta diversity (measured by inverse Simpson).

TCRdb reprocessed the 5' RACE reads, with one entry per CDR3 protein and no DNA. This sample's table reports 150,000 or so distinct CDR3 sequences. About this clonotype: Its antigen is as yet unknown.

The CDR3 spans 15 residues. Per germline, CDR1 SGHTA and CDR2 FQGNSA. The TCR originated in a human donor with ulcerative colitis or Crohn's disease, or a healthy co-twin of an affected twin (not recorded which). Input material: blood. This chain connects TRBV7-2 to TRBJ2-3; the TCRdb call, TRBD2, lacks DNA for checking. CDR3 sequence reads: CASRMTSGRQDTQYF.